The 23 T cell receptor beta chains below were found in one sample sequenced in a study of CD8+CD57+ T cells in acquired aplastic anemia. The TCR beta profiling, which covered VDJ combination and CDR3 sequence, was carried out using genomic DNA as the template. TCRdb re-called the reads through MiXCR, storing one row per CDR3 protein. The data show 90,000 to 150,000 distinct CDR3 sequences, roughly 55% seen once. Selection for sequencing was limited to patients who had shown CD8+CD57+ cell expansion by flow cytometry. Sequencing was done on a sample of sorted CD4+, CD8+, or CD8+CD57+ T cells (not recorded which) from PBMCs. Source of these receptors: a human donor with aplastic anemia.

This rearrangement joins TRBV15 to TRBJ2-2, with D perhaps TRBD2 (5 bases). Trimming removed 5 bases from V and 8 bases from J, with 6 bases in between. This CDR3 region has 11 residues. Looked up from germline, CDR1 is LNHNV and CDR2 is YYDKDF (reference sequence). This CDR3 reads CATSGEGELFF. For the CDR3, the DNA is TGTGCCACCAGCGGGGAGGGGGAGCTGTTTTTT.

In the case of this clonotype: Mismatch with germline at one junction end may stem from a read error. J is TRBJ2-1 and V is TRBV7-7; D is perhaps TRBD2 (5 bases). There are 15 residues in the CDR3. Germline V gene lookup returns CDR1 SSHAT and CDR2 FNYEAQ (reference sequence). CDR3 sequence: CASSLGLASYNEQFF. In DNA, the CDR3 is TGTGCTAGCAGCTTGGGTCTAGCCAGTTACAATGAGCAGTTCTTC.

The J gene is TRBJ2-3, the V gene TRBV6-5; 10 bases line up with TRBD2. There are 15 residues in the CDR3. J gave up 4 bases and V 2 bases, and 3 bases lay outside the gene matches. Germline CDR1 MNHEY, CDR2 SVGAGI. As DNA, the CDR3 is TGTGCCAGCAGTTACCTAGCGGGGGCGTCAGATACGCAGTATTTT. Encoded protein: CASSYLAGASDTQYF.

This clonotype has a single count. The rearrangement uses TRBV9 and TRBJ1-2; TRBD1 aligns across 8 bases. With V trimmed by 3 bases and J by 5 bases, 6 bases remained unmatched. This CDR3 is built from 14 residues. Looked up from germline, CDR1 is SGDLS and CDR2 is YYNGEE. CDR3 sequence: CASSATDRVYGYTF. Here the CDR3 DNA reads TGTGCCAGCAGCGCAACGGACAGGGTGTATGGCTACACCTTC.

The CDR3 nucleotides read TGTGCCACGGAGGGACTAGCGGGAGGTGGGAACTCCTACGAGCAGTACTTC. It yields the protein CATEGLAGGGNSYEQYF. The rearrangement links TRBV24-1 to TRBJ2-7, with 15 bases lining up with TRBD2. Germline trimming cut 10 bases from V and 0 bases from J; bases unmatched to any gene: 9. The CDR3 covers 17 residues. CDR1 and CDR2 from the germline V gene are KGHDR and SFDVKD.

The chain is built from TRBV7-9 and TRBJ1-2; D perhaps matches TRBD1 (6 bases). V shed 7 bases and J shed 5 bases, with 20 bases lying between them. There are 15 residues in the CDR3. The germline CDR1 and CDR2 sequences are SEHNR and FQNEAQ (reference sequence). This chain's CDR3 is CASTASGGTLYGYTF. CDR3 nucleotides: TGTGCCAGCACTGCGAGTGGGGGGACACTTTATGGCTACACCTTC.

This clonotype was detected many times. The CDR3 region has the DNA TGTGCCAGCAGCCAAGAAGAAGAGACCCAGTACTTC. It translates to CASSQEEETQYF. The chain joins TRBV3-1 to TRBJ2-5; D is undetermined. The ends were cut back, 0 bases at V and 3 bases at J, with 2 bases in the middle. The CDR3 spans 12 residues. From germline, CDR1 is LGHDT and CDR2 YNNKEL (reference sequence).

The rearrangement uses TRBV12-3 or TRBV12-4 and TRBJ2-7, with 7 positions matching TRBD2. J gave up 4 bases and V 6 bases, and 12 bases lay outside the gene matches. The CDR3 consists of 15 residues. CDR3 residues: CASRPKTGAGYEQYF. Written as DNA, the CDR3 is TGTGCCAGCAGACCAAAAACGGGAGCGGGGTACGAGCAGTACTTC.

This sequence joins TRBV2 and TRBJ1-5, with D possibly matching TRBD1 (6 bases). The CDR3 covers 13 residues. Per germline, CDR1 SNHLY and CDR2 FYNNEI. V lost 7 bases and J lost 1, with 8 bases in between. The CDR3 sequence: CASKGDSNQPQHF. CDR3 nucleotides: TGTGCCAGCAAGGGGGACAGCAATCAGCCCCAGCATTTT. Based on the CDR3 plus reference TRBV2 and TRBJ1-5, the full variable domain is EPEVTQTPSHQVTQMGQEVILRCVPISNHLYFYWYRQILGQKVEFLVSFYNNEISEKSEIFDDQFSVERPDGSNFTLKIRSTKLEDSAMYFCASKGDSNQPQHFGDGTRLSIL.

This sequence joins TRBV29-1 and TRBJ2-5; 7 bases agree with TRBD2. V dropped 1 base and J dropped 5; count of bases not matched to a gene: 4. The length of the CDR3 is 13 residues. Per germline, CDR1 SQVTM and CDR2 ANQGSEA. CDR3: CSVEGAGVETQYF. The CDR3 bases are TGCAGCGTTGAAGGGGCGGGAGTGGAGACCCAGTACTTC.

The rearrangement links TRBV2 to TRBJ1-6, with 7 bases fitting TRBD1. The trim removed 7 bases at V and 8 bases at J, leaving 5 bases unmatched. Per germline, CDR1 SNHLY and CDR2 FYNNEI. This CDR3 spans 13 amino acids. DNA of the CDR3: TGTGCCAGCAAGGGGACAGACGATTCACCCCTCCACTTT. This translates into CASKGTDDSPLHF.

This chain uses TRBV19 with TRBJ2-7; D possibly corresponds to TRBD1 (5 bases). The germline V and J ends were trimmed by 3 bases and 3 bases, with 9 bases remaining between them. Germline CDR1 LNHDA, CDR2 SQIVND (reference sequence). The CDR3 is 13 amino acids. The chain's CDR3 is CASSIEDSYEQYF. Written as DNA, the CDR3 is TGTGCCAGTAGTATCGAAGACAGCTACGAGCAGTACTTC.

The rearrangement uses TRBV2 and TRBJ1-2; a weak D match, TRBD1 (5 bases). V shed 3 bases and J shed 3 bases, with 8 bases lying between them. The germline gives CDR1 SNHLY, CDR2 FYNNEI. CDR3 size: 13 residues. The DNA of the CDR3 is TGTGCCAGCAGTGAGCAGGGAGACTATGGCTACACCTTC. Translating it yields CASSEQGDYGYTF.

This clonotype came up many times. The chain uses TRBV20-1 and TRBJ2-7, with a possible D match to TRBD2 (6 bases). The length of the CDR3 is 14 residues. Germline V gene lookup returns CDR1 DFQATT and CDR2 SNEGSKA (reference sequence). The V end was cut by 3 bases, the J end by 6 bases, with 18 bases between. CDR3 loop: CSASEGGPVVEQYF. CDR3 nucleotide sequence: TGCAGTGCTAGTGAGGGAGGCCCGGTCGTCGAGCAGTACTTC.

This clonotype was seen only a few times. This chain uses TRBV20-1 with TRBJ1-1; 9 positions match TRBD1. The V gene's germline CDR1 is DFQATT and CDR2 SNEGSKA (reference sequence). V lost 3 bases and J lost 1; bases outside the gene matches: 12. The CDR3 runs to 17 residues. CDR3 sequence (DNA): TGCAGTGCTAGCTCCCCGGGACAGGGAGAAGGGAACACTGAAGCTTTCTTT. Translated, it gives CSASSPGQGEGNTEAFF.

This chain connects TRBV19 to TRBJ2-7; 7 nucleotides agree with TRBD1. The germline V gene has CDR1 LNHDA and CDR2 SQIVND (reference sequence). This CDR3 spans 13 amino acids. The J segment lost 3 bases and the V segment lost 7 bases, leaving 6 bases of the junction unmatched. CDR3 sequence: CASNGDSNYEQYF. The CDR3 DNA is TGTGCCAGTAATGGGGACAGTAACTACGAGCAGTACTTC.

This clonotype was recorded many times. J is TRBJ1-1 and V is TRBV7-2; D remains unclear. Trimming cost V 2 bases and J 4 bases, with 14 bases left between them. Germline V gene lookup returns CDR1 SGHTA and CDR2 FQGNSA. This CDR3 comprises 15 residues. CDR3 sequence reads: CASSLFENYRTEAFF. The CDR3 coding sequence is TGTGCCAGCAGCTTATTTGAGAACTATCGCACTGAAGCTTTCTTT. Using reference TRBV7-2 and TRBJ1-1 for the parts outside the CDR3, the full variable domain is GAGVSQSPSNKVTEKGKDVELRCDPISGHTALYWYRQSLGQGLEFLIYFQGNSAPDKSGLPSDRFSAERTGGSVSTLTIQRTQQEDSAVYLCASSLFENYRTEAFFGQGTRLTVV.

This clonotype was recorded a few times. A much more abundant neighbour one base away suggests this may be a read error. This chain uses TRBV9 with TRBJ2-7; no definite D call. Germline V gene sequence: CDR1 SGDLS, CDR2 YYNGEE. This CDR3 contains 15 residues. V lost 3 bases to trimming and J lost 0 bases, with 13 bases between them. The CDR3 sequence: CASSGGQTSSYEQYF. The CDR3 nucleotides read TGTGCCAGCAGCGGAGGTCAGACCTCCTCCTACGAGCAGTACTTC.

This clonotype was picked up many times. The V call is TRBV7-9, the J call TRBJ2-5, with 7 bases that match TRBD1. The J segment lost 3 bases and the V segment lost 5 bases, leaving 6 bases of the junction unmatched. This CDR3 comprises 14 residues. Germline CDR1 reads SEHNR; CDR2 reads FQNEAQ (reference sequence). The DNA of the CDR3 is TGTGCCAGCAGCCTTCCGGGACAGAAAGAGACCCAGTACTTC. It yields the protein CASSLPGQKETQYF.

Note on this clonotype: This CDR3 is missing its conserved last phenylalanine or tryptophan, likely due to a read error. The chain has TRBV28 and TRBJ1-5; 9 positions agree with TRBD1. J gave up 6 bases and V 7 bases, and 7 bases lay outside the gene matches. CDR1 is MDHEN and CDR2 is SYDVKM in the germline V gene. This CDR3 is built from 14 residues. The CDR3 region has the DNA TGTGCCAGCACCCCGGGACAGGGACGTCAGCCCCAGCATTCT. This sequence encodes CASTPGQGRQPQHS.

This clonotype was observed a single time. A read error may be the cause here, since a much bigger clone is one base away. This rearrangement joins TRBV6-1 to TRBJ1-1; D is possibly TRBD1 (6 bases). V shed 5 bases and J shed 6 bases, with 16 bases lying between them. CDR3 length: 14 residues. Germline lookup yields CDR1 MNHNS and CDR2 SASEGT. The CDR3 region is CASSRDKSNPEAFF. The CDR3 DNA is TGTGCCAGCAGTAGGGACAAGTCTAATCCTGAAGCTTTCTTT.

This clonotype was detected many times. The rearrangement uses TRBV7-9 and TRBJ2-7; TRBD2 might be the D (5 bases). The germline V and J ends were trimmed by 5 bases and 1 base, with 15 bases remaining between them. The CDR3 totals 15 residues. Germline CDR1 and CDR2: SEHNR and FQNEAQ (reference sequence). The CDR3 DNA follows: TGTGCCAGCAGCCGTACTCAGGACTTGTCCTACGAGCAGTACTTC. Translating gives CASSRTQDLSYEQYF.

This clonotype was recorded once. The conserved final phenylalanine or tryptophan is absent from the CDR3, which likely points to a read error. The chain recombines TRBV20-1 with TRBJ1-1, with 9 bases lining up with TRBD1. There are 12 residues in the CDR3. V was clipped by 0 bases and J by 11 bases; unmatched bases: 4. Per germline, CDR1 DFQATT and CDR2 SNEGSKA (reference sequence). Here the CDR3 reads CSAREDRGLAFS. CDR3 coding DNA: TGCAGTGCTAGAGAGGACAGGGGCCTCGCTTTCTCT.